Below are 13 T cell receptor beta chains sequenced from a single sample in a study of identifying expanded T cells in peripheral blood. Some clones are missing from TCRdb's copy, which holds only in-frame ones; the method was immunoSEQ multiplex PCR. This sample yields 100,000 to 150,000 clones, of which 86% are seen a single time; 8.4% belongs to the top ten. Source material: blood. These receptors were obtained from a person aged 18-69 years in good health.

The table lists this clone with a count of one. The V call is TRBV27, the J call TRBJ1-2; 7 positions agree with TRBD1. The CDR3 contains 15 residues. The V gene's germline CDR1 is MNHEY and CDR2 SMNVEV (reference sequence). J lost 4 bases, V lost 7 bases, and 12 bases had no gene match. CDR3 DNA: TGTGCCAGCACTGTTAGACAGGGTCTGGGCTATGGCTACACCTTC. Translating gives CASTVRQGLGYGYTF.

The rearrangement joins TRBV9 to TRBJ2-2; 7 nucleotides match TRBD2. V gave up 0 bases and J gave up 9 bases; unmatched junction bases: 8. The length of the CDR3 is 15 residues. Germline V gene lookup returns CDR1 SGDLS and CDR2 YYNGEE. As DNA, the CDR3 is TGTGCCAGCAGCGTAGCAGTAGGGGAGGGTCGGGAGCTGTTTTTT. Translated: CASSVAVGEGRELFF. Full variable domain (remainder filled in from reference TRBV9 and TRBJ2-2): DSGVTQTPKHLITATGQRVTLRCSPRSGDLSVYWYQQSLDQGLQFLIQYYNGEERAKGNILERFSAQQFPDLHSELNLSSLELGDSALYFCASSVAVGEGRELFFGEGSRLTVL.

The V and J genes are TRBV6-4 and TRBJ1-1, with 9 bases fitting TRBD1. V shed 6 bases, J shed 3 bases, and the junction held 2 bases outside the gene matches. Germline V gene data show CDR1 as MRHNA and CDR2 as SNTAGT. The length of the CDR3 is 13 residues. This CDR3 is CASRRTGDTEAFF. Here the CDR3 DNA reads TGTGCCAGCAGACGGACAGGGGACACTGAAGCTTTCTTT.

This chain uses TRBV9 with TRBJ2-7; 8 bases are shared with TRBD2. Germline loops: CDR1 SGDLS, CDR2 YYNGEE. The junction had 6 bases not matched to a gene; V was cut back by 0 bases and J by 4 bases. This CDR3 comprises 15 residues. The CDR3 spells CASSVGAGGVYEQYF. DNA of the CDR3: TGTGCCAGCAGCGTAGGGGCGGGAGGAGTATACGAGCAGTACTTC.

The rearrangement joins TRBV9 to TRBJ2-5; the D call may be TRBD1 or TRBD2 (6 bases each). The V end was cut by 0 bases, the J end by 0 bases, with 12 bases between. From germline, CDR1 is SGDLS and CDR2 YYNGEE. This CDR3 contains 16 residues. This CDR3 is CASSVAGGGYQETQYF. The DNA of the CDR3 is TGTGCCAGCAGCGTAGCTGGAGGGGGATACCAAGAGACCCAGTACTTC.

V is TRBV7-9 and J is TRBJ2-3; the D is unclear. V was shortened by 3 bases and J by 0 bases, with 4 bases between the two germline ends. Germline V CDR1 and CDR2: SEHNR, FQNEAQ (reference sequence). The CDR3 has 13 amino acids. CDR3 amino acids: CASSLSSTDTQYF. CDR3 coding DNA: TGTGCCAGCAGCTTGAGTAGCACAGATACGCAGTATTTT.

The rearrangement uses TRBV2 and TRBJ1-5; a weak D match, TRBD1 (5 bases). The CDR3 is 18 amino acids. CDR1 and CDR2 (germline): SNHLY, FYNNEI. The V gene lost 4 bases and the J gene lost 0 bases, with 19 bases spanning the gap. CDR3 amino acids: CASSGSTGGLYSNQPQHF. The CDR3 DNA reads as TGTGCCAGCAGTGGGTCCACAGGCGGGTTGTATAGCAATCAGCCCCAGCATTTT.

A single count supports this clone. This sequence joins TRBV6-5 and TRBJ2-5; D call uncertain. CDR1 and CDR2 from the germline V gene are MNHEY and SVGAGI. With 7 bases removed from V and 1 base from J, the gap between germline ends came to 13 bases. This CDR3 comprises 14 residues. This CDR3 is CASKGVGAQETQYF. CDR3 DNA sequence: TGTGCCAGCAAGGGTGTCGGAGCCCAAGAGACCCAGTACTTC.

The chain carries TRBV19 and TRBJ2-3; D ambiguous. CDR3 length: 14 residues. V lost 5 bases, J lost 4 bases, and 13 bases lay in between. The germline V gene encodes CDR1 LNHDA and CDR2 SQIVND (reference sequence). The CDR3 loop reads CASSEQSASDTQYF. CDR3 sequence (DNA): TGTGCCAGTAGTGAACAGTCAGCATCAGATACGCAGTATTTT.

CDR3 region: CAGTGSGYGYTF. DNA of the CDR3: TGTGCCGGTACAGGGTCTGGCTATGGCTACACCTTC. V gene TRBV19 combines with J gene TRBJ1-2; the D gene is possibly TRBD1 (6 bases). This CDR3 comprises 12 residues. Trimming left V 11 bases short and J 4 bases short, with 14 bases between. CDR1 and CDR2 from the germline V gene are LNHDA and SQIVND (reference sequence).

The gene calls are TRBV5-8 and TRBJ2-1; 8 bases map to TRBD1. Germline V CDR1 and CDR2: SGHTS, YDEGEE. This CDR3 region has 13 residues. V dropped 0 bases and J dropped 7; count of bases not matched to a gene: 0. As DNA, the CDR3 is TGTGCCAGCAGCTTGGACAGGGGGAATGAGCAGTTCTTC. Translated: CASSLDRGNEQFF.

The genes are TRBV5-4 and TRBJ1-4; D is unresolved. Germline lookup yields CDR1 SGHNT and CDR2 YYREEE (reference sequence). With 4 bases removed from V and 8 bases from J, the gap between germline ends came to 18 bases. The CDR3 is made up of 15 amino acids. CDR3 amino acids: CASSPAGQFKEKLFF. CDR3 coding DNA: TGTGCCAGCAGCCCGGCCGGTCAGTTCAAGGAAAAACTGTTTTTT. Based on the CDR3 plus reference TRBV5-4 and TRBJ1-4, the full variable domain is ETGVTQSPTHLIKTRGQQVTLRCSSQSGHNTVSWYQQALGQGPQFIFQYYREEENGRGNFPPRFSGLQFPNYSSELNVNALELDDSALYLCASSPAGQFKEKLFFGSGTQLSVL.

This rearrangement joins TRBV28 to TRBJ1-2; the match to TRBD1 covers 7 bases. Germline V lookup: CDR1 MDHEN, CDR2 SYDVKM. The junction had 4 bases not matched to a gene; V was cut back by 5 bases and J by 7 bases. CDR3 length equals 12 residues. CDR3 sequence reads: CASSRAGGGYTF. The CDR3 bases are TGTGCCAGCAGTCGGGCAGGGGGTGGCTACACCTTC.